One and the same sample provided the 19 T cell receptor beta chains below, sequenced in a study of T-cell memory formation after mild COVID-19. TCRdb recomputed calls from the 5' RACE reads with MiXCR, one row per CDR3 protein. Altogether approximately 570,000 distinct CDR3 sequences are present, 18% being singletons, with the ten largest covering around 12%. Material: PBMCs or a T cell subset sorted from them (not recorded which). The receptor set was obtained from an adult woman who had mild COVID-19 (a few samples of this study predate the infection). Cell type and time point are not known.

The chain recombines TRBV5-1 with TRBJ2-3; 12 bases map to TRBD2. Looked up from germline, CDR1 is SGHRS and CDR2 is YFSETQ. V lost 3 bases to trimming and J lost 1 base; unmatched junction nucleotides: 6. This CDR3 comprises 17 residues. The CDR3 spells CASSYRLAGVGTDTQYF. CDR3 bases: TGCGCCAGCAGCTACAGACTAGCGGGAGTCGGCACAGATACGCAGTATTTT.

This clonotype was seen a few times. The V and J genes are TRBV5-1 and TRBJ1-1, with 9 bases aligning to TRBD1. Germline V gene lookup returns CDR1 SGHRS and CDR2 YFSETQ. The V and J ends lost 2 bases and 4 bases, in that order; junction bases with no gene match: 3. The CDR3 covers 14 residues. This CDR3 reads CASSLQGASTEAFF. Here the CDR3 DNA reads TGCGCCAGCAGCTTACAGGGGGCAAGCACTGAAGCTTTCTTT.

The chain recombines TRBV6-2 or TRBV6-3 with TRBJ2-7; D is possibly TRBD2 (6 bases). The CDR3 consists of 14 residues. Germline V gene sequence: CDR1 MNHEY, CDR2 SVGEGT. The germline V and J ends were trimmed by 2 bases and 3 bases, with 11 bases remaining between them. The CDR3 loop reads CASSYREKYYEQYF. CDR3 nucleotide sequence: TGTGCCAGCAGTTACCGGGAGAAGTACTACGAGCAGTACTTC.

This chain connects TRBV5-1 to TRBJ2-2; D is unresolved. The CDR3 length is 15 residues. The V end was cut by 0 bases, the J end by 4 bases, with 10 bases between. Germline lookup yields CDR1 SGHRS and CDR2 YFSETQ. The CDR3 reads CASSLEARSTGELFF. The DNA for the CDR3 is TGCGCCAGCAGCTTGGAGGCGCGGTCCACCGGGGAGCTGTTTTTT.

This clonotype was picked up many times. The chain is built from TRBV7-2 and TRBJ2-1; no clear D gene. V was pared by 4 bases and J by 2 bases, with 6 bases between. The CDR3 length is 13 residues. Germline V lookup: CDR1 SGHTA, CDR2 FQGNSA. In DNA, the CDR3 is TGTGCCAGCAGCTCCCCCCCCTACAATGAGCAGTTCTTC. This encodes CASSSPPYNEQFF.

This clonotype was counted a few times. CDR3 amino acids: CSVVDRSGTEAFF. In DNA, the CDR3 is TGCAGCGTTGTCGACAGGAGCGGCACTGAAGCTTTCTTT. This rearrangement joins TRBV29-1 to TRBJ1-1; TRBD1 might be the D (6 bases). Trimming pared 4 bases from V and 4 bases from J, leaving 13 bases between. Germline values: CDR1 SQVTM, CDR2 ANQGSEA. The CDR3 extends over 13 amino acids.

A few counts support this clonotype. This chain connects TRBV20-1 to TRBJ2-4, with D possibly TRBD1 on 5 matching bases. Germline V CDR1 and CDR2: DFQATT, SNEGSKA (reference sequence). Trimming cost V 5 bases and J 4 bases, with 12 bases left between them. CDR3 length: 13 residues. This chain's CDR3 is CSAEFQGKNIQYF. The CDR3, as DNA: TGCAGTGCTGAATTCCAGGGAAAAAACATTCAGTACTTC.

The V gene is TRBV5-1, the J gene TRBJ1-2; TRBD1 matches at 7 bases. CDR1 SGHRS and CDR2 YFSETQ come from the germline V gene. Trimming removed 6 bases from V and 4 bases from J; junction bases left unmatched: 9. The CDR3 spans 14 residues. The CDR3 reads CASNLGTDLYGYTF. The CDR3 DNA sequence: TGCGCCAGCAACCTGGGGACAGATCTCTATGGCTACACCTTC.

This clonotype was counted between two and nine times. The J gene is TRBJ1-5, the V gene TRBV18; D gene uncertain. V lost 3 bases, J lost 0 bases, and 9 bases lay in between. Germline CDR1 reads KGHSH; CDR2 reads LQKENI. The CDR3 extends over 15 amino acids. CDR3 DNA: TGTGCCAGCTCACCGAACAGTAATAGCAATCAGCCCCAGCATTTT. Its translation: CASSPNSNSNQPQHF.

The chain carries TRBV30 and TRBJ2-7, with 9 bases matching TRBD2. This CDR3 contains 13 residues. In germline, CDR1 is GTSNPN, CDR2 SVGIG (reference sequence). With 3 bases clipped from V and 5 bases from J, the junction kept 5 bases outside the gene matches. The CDR3 sequence: CAWRASGTHEQYF. CDR3 coding DNA: TGTGCCTGGAGGGCTAGCGGGACCCACGAGCAGTACTTC.

This clonotype was observed a few times. CDR3 in DNA: TGTGCCAGCAGCGGATACAAGGGCTACACCTTC. Protein sequence: CASSGYKGYTF. This rearrangement joins TRBV9 to TRBJ1-2; the D is unclear. This CDR3 comprises 11 residues. V dropped 3 bases and J dropped 8 bases, with 8 bases sitting between them. Germline V gene sequence: CDR1 SGDLS, CDR2 YYNGEE.

This chain connects TRBV20-1 to TRBJ1-2, with D perhaps TRBD1 (5 bases). CDR1 and CDR2 from the germline V gene are DFQATT and SNEGSKA (reference sequence). Trimming shortened V by 0 bases and J by 2 bases, and 10 bases separated the two germline ends. The CDR3 covers 14 residues. CDR3 protein: CSARERQPNYGYTF. CDR3 bases: TGCAGTGCTAGAGAGAGACAGCCAAACTATGGCTACACCTTC.

In its sample, this clonotype was seen many times. V usage is TRBV7-9 and J usage is TRBJ1-1; no reliable D call. The CDR3 spans 12 residues. V lost 4 bases to trimming and J lost 3 bases, with 6 bases between them. Germline CDR1 reads SEHNR; CDR2 reads FQNEAQ (reference sequence). CDR3 nucleotide sequence: TGTGCCAGCAGCTCGGGGTACACTGAAGCTTTCTTT. Translated, it gives CASSSGYTEAFF.

This clonotype was seen a handful of times. J is TRBJ2-2 and V is TRBV7-6; the D is unclear. The CDR3 runs 12 residues. CDR1 and CDR2 (germline): SGHVS, FNYEAQ. Deletions cut 7 bases from V and 1 base from J, with 4 bases between. CDR3 coding DNA: TGTGCCAGCAAGTGGAACACCGGGGAGCTGTTTTTT. It codes for CASKWNTGELFF.

This chain links TRBV12-3 or TRBV12-4 with TRBJ2-7, with 8 bases aligning to TRBD2. Trimming removed 5 bases from V and 6 bases from J; junction bases left unmatched: 6. This CDR3 has 13 residues. The CDR3 DNA reads as TGTGCCAGCAGTCTCCGGGGGGGGATCGAGCAGTACTTC. The encoded protein is CASSLRGGIEQYF.

The chain carries TRBV6-5 and TRBJ1-1; D might be TRBD1 (6 bases). CDR3 length equals 15 residues. Trimming left V 7 bases short and J 3 bases short, with 18 bases between. Germline loops: CDR1 MNHEY, CDR2 SVGAGI. CDR3 sequence reads: CASTQGTLSDTEAFF. The CDR3 DNA reads TGTGCCAGCACTCAGGGGACTCTTTCGGACACTGAAGCTTTCTTT.

V and J are TRBV6-9 and TRBJ2-2; no clear D gene. Germline-derived CDR1 and CDR2 are MNHGY and SVAAGI. Trimming pared 0 bases from V and 6 bases from J, leaving 14 bases between. The CDR3 is 16 amino acids. The CDR3 sequence: CASSYSGQAGSGELFF. CDR3 bases: TGTGCCAGCAGTTATTCAGGGCAGGCCGGATCCGGGGAGCTGTTTTTT.

This clonotype was counted ten times or more. The chain is built from TRBV19 and TRBJ2-5; 9 bases are a match to TRBD1. The V gene end was trimmed by 5 bases and the J gene end by 5 bases; junction bases not matched to a gene: 6. This CDR3 is 14 amino acids long. Germline lookup yields CDR1 LNHDA and CDR2 SQIVND (reference sequence). This chain's CDR3 is CASSPGQGWETQYF. The CDR3 DNA reads TGTGCCAGTAGTCCTGGACAGGGGTGGGAGACCCAGTACTTC. Looking up the rest from reference TRBV19 and TRBJ2-5 gives the full variable domain: DGGITQSPKYLFRKEGQNVTLSCEQNLNHDAMYWYRQDPGQGLRLIYYSQIVNDFQKGDIAEGYSVSREKKESFPLTVTSAQKNPTAFYLCASSPGQGWETQYFGPGTRLLVL.

The chain uses TRBV11-1 and TRBJ2-1; 9 bases are shared with TRBD2. This CDR3 contains 15 residues. Unmatched junction bases numbered 13, after V lost 5 bases and J lost 11 bases. Germline values: CDR1 SGHAT, CDR2 FQDESV (reference sequence). The CDR3 region is CASSRGLAGKGQQFF. The CDR3 DNA sequence: TGTGCCAGCAGCCGCGGGCTAGCGGGAAAGGGGCAGCAGTTCTTC. Full variable domain (missing parts from reference TRBV11-1 and TRBJ2-1): EAEVAQSPRYKITEKSQAVAFWCDPISGHATLYWYRQILGQGPELLVQFQDESVVDDSQLPKDRFSAERLKGVDSTLKIQPAELGDSAMYLCASSRGLAGKGQQFFGPGTRLTVL.